The present T cell receptor beta chain was sequenced within a study of T cells in Graves' hyperthyroidism and ophthalmopathy. At the level of the study: At initial diagnosis, before any treatment had begun, peripheral blood was obtained. Points from the study as a whole: Ophthalmopathy was distinguished from stable hyperthyroidism by 13 V-J signatures.

RNA transcripts provided the source from which TCR beta CDR3 regions were amplified. In the first-round RT-PCR of the TCR CDR3, the HTBI primer set was used. From the multiplex PCR reads, TCRdb called clonotypes with MiXCR, one entry per CDR3 protein. The table has around 360,000 distinct CDR3 sequences, 12% to 15% seen once. Trimming cost V 1 base and J 5 bases, with 11 bases left between them. Germline V CDR1 and CDR2: SGHDN, FVKESK. This CDR3 spans 14 amino acids. Turning to this clonotype: No antigen is known for it.

Individuals with ophthalmopathy presented a Clinical Activity Score of at least 3, a NOSPECS grade of at least 4 and a duration under 3 months. PBMCs were collected from a 10 ml volume of fresh peripheral blood. Input material: blood. This chain joins TRBV14 and TRBJ1-1, with D perhaps TRBD1 (5 bases). The receptor comes from a woman between 55 and 75 years old with Graves' ophthalmopathy. The CDR3 region is CASSQVTGRTEAFF. CDR3 bases: TGTGCCAGCAGCCAAGTAACAGGAAGGACTGAAGCTTTCTTT.